Below are 2 T cell receptor beta chains sequenced from a single sample in a study of T cell repertoires in cytomegalovirus infection. TCRdb analysed the reads with MiXCR anew, one entry per CDR3 protein. The table lists 200,000 to 300,000 distinct CDR3 sequences, about 7% of them singletons. Sequencing input: PBMCs. The receptors originated from a human donor in good health (CMV status not recorded). Some clones in this sample may be carry-over from other donors' samples.

V and J are TRBV20-1 and TRBJ2-7; unclear D gene. The CDR3 spans 12 residues. The germline V and J ends were trimmed by 2 bases and 6 bases, with 11 bases remaining between them. Looked up from germline, CDR1 is DFQATT and CDR2 is SNEGSKA (reference sequence). CDR3 sequence (DNA): TGCAGTGCTAGATCGGACGGGCGCGAGCAGTACTTC. Translating it yields CSARSDGREQYF.

In this sample, this clonotype turned up many times. J is TRBJ2-1 and V is TRBV7-9; D unresolved. The CDR3 runs 12 residues. CDR1 and CDR2 (germline): SEHNR, FQNEAQ (reference sequence). With 4 bases removed from V and 8 bases from J, the gap between germline ends came to 9 bases. CDR3 in DNA: TGTGCCAGCAGCTATGACCCCGATGAGCAGTTCTTC. Its translation is CASSYDPDEQFF.